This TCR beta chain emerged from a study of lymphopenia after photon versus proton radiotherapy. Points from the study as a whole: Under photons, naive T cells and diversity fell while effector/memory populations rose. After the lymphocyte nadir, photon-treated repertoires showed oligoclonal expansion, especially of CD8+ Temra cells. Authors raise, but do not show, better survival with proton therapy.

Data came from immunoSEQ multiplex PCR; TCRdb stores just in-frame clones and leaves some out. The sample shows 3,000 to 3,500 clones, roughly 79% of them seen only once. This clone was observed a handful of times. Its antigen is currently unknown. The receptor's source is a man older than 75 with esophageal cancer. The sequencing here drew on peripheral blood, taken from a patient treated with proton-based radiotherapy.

Here the CDR3 reads CASSALPRRGEQYF. DNA for the CDR3: TGTGCCAGCTCAGCACTCCCCAGGAGGGGCGAGCAGTACTTC. This sequence joins TRBV18 and TRBJ2-7, with D perhaps matching TRBD2 (6 bases). The CDR3 extends over 14 amino acids. Germline loops: CDR1 KGHSH, CDR2 LQKENI. Trimming removed 5 bases at V and 6 bases at J, with 17 bases between. The variable domain in full, with the rest retrieved from reference TRBV18 and TRBJ2-7, is NAGVMQNPRHLVRRRGQEARLRCSPMKGHSHVYWYRQLPEEGLKFMVYLQKENIIDESGMPKERFSAEFPKEGPSILRIQQVVRGDSAAYFCASSALPRRGEQYFGPGTRLTVT.